This T cell receptor beta chain was found in a study of T cell responses to AZD1222 COVID-19 vaccine. Study background: Second doses at about 4 or about 12 weeks were pooled. Study-level findings and limits: Females outnumbered males among donors, who were mostly white British; clonal diversity was possibly underestimated. Spike was spanned by vaccine-associated CD4 TCRs, which were dominant at 160-218 and 743-854.

Sequencing used immunoSEQ multiplex PCR; TCRdb keeps in-frame clones, though not all of them. The table has about 180,000 clones, around 88% seen once. A note on this clone: Antigen specificity is unknown.

The length of the CDR3 is 13 residues. CDR1 is SGHTA, CDR2 FQGTGA, per germline. Trimming removed 2 bases from V and 7 bases from J, with 8 bases in between. The chain joins TRBV7-3 to TRBJ1-4; maybe TRBD1 (6 bases). The clonotype was recovered from an adult in good health. The sequenced sample was peripheral blood, obtained on day 0 of AZD1222 vaccination. CDR3 sequence reads: CASSLVGGEKLFF. The CDR3 DNA reads TGTGCCAGCAGCTTAGTAGGGGGTGAAAAACTGTTTTTT.